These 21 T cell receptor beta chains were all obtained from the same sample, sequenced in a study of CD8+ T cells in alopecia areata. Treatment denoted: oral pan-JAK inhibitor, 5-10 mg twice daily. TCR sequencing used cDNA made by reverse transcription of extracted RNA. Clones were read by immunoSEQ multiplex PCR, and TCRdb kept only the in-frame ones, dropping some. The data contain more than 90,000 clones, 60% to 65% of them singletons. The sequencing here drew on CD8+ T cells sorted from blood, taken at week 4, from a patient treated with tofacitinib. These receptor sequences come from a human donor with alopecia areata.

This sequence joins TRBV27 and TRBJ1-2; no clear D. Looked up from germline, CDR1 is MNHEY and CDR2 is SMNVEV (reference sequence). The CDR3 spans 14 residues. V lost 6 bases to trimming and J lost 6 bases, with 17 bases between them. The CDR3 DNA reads TGTGCCAGCAGACCTCAGGCACTTATGGATGGCTACACCTTC. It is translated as CASRPQALMDGYTF.

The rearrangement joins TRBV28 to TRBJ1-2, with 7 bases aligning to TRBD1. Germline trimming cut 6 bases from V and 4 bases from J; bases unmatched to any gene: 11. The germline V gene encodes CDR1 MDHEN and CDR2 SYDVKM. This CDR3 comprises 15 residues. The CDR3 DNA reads TGTGCCAGCAGCCCGGCGGGCTCAGGGGGCTATGGCTACACCTTC. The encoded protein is CASSPAGSGGYGYTF.

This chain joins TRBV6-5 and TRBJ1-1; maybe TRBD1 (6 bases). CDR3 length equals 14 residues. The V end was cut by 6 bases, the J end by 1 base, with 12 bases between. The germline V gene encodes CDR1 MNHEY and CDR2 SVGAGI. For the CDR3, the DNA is TGTGCCAGCAGCCTGGGGGGGGCGAACACTGAAGCTTTCTTT. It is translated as CASSLGGANTEAFF.

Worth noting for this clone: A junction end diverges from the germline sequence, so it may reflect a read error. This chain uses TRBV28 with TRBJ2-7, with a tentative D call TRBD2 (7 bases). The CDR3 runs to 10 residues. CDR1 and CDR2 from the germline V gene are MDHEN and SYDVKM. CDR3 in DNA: TGTGCCAGCAGTCACAGGGAGGGGGACTTC. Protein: CASSHREGDF.

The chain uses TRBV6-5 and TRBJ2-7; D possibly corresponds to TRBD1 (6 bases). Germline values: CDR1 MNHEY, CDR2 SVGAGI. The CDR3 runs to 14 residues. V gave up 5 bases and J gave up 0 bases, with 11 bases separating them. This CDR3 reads CASSIRDISYEQYF. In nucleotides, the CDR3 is TGTGCCAGCAGTATCCGGGACATCTCCTACGAGCAGTACTTC.

The CDR3 here is CASSLTGRYEQYF. The DNA for the CDR3 is TGTGCCAGCAGCTTGACAGGGAGATACGAGCAGTACTTC. The rearrangement joins TRBV5-6 to TRBJ2-7; tentative D call: TRBD1 (6 bases). Germline CDR1 is SGHDT and CDR2 is YYEEEE. Trimming left V 1 base short and J 4 bases short, with 9 bases between. The CDR3 has 13 amino acids.

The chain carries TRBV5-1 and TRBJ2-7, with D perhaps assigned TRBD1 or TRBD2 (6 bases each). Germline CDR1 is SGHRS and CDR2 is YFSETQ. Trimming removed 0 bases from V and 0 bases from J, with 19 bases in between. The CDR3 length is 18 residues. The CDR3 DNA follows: TGCGCCAGCAGCTTGGGGTCTTTAGGGCGGGACACCTCCTACGAGCAGTACTTC. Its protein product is CASSLGSLGRDTSYEQYF.

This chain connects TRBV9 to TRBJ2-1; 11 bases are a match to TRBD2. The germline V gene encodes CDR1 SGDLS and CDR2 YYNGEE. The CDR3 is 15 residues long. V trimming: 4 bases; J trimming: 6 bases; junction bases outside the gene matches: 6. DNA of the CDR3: TGTGCCAGCAGCCCCTTAGCGGGAGGGCCCAATGAGCAGTTCTTC. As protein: CASSPLAGGPNEQFF.

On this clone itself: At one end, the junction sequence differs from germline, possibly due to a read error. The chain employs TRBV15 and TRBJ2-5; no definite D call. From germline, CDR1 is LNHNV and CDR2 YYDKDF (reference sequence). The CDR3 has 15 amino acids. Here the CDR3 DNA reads TGTGCCACCAGCGGAGACAACAGTGACCAAGAGACCCAGTACTTC. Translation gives CATSGDNSDQETQYF.

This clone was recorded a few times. The CDR3 is CASSPDRTHSYEQYF. The CDR3 bases are TGTGCCAGCAGTCCGGACCGGACACACTCCTACGAGCAGTACTTC. The chain uses TRBV28 and TRBJ2-7, with D possibly matching TRBD1 (5 bases). The germline gives CDR1 MDHEN, CDR2 SYDVKM. This CDR3 comprises 15 residues. Deletions cut 5 bases from V and 0 bases from J, with 14 bases between.

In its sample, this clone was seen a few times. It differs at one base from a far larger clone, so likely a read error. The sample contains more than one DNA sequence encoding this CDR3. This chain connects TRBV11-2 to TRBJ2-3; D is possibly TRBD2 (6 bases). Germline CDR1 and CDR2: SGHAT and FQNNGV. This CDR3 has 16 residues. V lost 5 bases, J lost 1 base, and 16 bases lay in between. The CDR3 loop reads CASSQDLQRGTDTQYF. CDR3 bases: TGTGCCAGCAGCCAAGATCTCCAGCGGGGCACAGATACGCAGTATTTT.

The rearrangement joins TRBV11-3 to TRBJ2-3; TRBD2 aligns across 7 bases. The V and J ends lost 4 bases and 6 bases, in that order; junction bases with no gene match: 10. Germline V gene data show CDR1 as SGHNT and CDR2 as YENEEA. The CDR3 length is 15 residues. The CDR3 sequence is CASSSASGDEDTQYF. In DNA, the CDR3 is TGTGCCAGCAGCTCGGCAAGCGGGGATGAGGATACGCAGTATTTT.

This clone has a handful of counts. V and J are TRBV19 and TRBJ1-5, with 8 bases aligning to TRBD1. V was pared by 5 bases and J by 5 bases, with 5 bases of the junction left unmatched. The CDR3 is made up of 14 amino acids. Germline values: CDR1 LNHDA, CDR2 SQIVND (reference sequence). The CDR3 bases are TGTGCCAGTAGTGTCGGACAGGGATATCAGCCCCAGCATTTT. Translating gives CASSVGQGYQPQHF. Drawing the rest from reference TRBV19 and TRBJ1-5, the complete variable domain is DGGITQSPKYLFRKEGQNVTLSCEQNLNHDAMYWYRQDPGQGLRLIYYSQIVNDFQKGDIAEGYSVSREKKESFPLTVTSAQKNPTAFYLCASSVGQGYQPQHFGDGTRLSIL.

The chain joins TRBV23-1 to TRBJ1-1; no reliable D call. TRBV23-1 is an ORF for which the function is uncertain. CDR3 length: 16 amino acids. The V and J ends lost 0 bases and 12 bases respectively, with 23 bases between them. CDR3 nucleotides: TGCGCCAGCAGTCAATCCGAATTTACCGAAGACACACGGTCTTTCTTT. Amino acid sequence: CASSQSEFTEDTRSFF.

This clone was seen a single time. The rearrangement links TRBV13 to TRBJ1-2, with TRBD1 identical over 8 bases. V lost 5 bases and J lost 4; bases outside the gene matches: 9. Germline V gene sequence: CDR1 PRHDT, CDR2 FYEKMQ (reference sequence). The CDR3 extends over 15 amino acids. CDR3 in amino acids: CASSLRGQGIYGYTF. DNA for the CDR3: TGTGCCAGCAGCCTGCGCGGACAGGGCATCTATGGCTACACCTTC.

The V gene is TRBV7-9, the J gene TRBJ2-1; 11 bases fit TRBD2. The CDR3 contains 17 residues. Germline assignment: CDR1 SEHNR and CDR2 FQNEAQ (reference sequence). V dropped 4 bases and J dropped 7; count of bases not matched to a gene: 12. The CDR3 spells CASSSSPTSGNQNEQFF. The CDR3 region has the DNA TGTGCCAGCAGCTCTTCCCCGACTAGCGGGAATCAGAATGAGCAGTTCTTC.

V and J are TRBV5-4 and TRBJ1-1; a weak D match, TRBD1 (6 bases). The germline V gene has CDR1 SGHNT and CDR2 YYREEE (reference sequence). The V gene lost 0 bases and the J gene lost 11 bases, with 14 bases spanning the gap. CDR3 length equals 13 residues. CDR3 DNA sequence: TGTGCCAGCAGCTTGGCCGACAGGTCTTGGGCTTTCTTT. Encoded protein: CASSLADRSWAFF.

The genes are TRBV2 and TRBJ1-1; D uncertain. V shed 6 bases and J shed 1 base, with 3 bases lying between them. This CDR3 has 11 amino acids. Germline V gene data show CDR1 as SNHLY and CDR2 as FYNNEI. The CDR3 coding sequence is TGTGCCAGCAGAGGGAACACTGAAGCTTTCTTT. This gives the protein CASRGNTEAFF.

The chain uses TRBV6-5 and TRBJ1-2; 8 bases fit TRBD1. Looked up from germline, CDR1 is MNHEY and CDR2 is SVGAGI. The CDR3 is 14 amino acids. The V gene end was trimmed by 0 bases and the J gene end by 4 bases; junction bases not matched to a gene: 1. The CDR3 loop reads CASSYSQGGYGYTF. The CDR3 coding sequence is TGTGCCAGCAGTTACTCACAGGGGGGCTATGGCTACACCTTC.

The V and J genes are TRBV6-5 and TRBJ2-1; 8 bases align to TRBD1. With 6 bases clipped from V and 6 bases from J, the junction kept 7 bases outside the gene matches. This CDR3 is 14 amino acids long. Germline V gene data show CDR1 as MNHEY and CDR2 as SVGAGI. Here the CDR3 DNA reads TGTGCCAGCAGCAGGACAGGGAGTACCAATGAGCAGTTCTTC. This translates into CASSRTGSTNEQFF.

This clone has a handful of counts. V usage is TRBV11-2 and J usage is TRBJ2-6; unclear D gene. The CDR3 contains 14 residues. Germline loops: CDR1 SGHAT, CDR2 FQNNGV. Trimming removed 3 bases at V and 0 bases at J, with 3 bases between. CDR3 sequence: CASSFDSGANVLTF. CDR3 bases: TGTGCCAGCAGCTTCGACTCTGGGGCCAACGTCCTGACTTTC.